The 23 T cell receptor beta chains in this list originate from one sample, sequenced in a study of T cell changes during pregnancy in multiple sclerosis. This table comes from immunoSEQ multiplex PCR, and its TCRdb copy is limited to in-frame clones, with some not included. The sample gives 65,000 to 95,000 clones, 89% of which show up once; approximately 2% is in the top ten. Sample: peripheral blood, taken before pregnancy. The receptor source for this set is a female donor with multiple sclerosis, enrolled in a pregnancy study.

The V and J genes are TRBV7-9 and TRBJ2-7; D not certain. The V end lost 8 bases, the J end lost 3 bases, and 11 bases lay between the germline ends. The germline V gene encodes CDR1 SEHNR and CDR2 FQNEAQ (reference sequence). The CDR3 totals 12 residues. Written as DNA, the CDR3 is TGTGCCAGCCTAGGCCCTTACTACGAGCAGTACTTC. This translates into CASLGPYYEQYF.

In this sample, this clone turned up once. The V and J genes are TRBV2 and TRBJ1-5, with D maybe TRBD1 (6 bases). The V gene's germline CDR1 is SNHLY and CDR2 FYNNEI. The CDR3 totals 14 residues. Trimming stripped 3 bases from V and 2 bases from J, with 8 bases between. The CDR3 nucleotides are TGTGCCAGCAGTGATTGGACAGGCAATCAGCCCCAGCATTTT. It is translated as CASSDWTGNQPQHF.

This chain links TRBV5-4 with TRBJ1-6, with 7 bases fitting TRBD1. Germline CDR1 and CDR2: SGHNT and YYREEE (reference sequence). This CDR3 contains 12 residues. Unmatched junction bases numbered 0, after V lost 5 bases and J lost 7 bases. This CDR3 reads CASRQGNSPLHF. In nucleotides, the CDR3 is TGTGCCAGCAGACAGGGGAATTCACCCCTCCACTTT.

Comments on this clone: The junction departs from germline at one end; a sequencing error may be responsible. The V call is TRBV7-9, the J call TRBJ2-3; TRBD1 might be the D (6 bases). The germline V gene encodes CDR1 SEHNR and CDR2 FQNEAQ (reference sequence). The CDR3 extends over 11 amino acids. The CDR3 sequence: CASSIQNREVF. DNA for the CDR3: TGTGCCAGCAGCATCCAAAACAGGGAAGTATTT.

The chain carries TRBV5-6 and TRBJ1-2; tentative D call: TRBD1 (6 bases). The germline V gene encodes CDR1 SGHDT and CDR2 YYEEEE. CDR3 length equals 14 residues. Deletions cut 0 bases from V and 6 bases from J, with 12 bases between. The CDR3 reads CASSLGGRIDGYTF. The CDR3 DNA follows: TGTGCCAGCAGCTTGGGGGGGCGGATCGATGGCTACACCTTC.

V usage is TRBV7-3 and J usage is TRBJ2-5; TRBD2 might be the D (6 bases). V shed 3 bases and J shed 2 bases, with 7 bases lying between them. The germline V gene encodes CDR1 SGHTA and CDR2 FQGTGA. The CDR3 consists of 13 residues. CDR3 DNA: TGTGCCAGCAGCTTCGGGACTCAAGAGACCCAGTACTTC. Residues: CASSFGTQETQYF.

In the case of this clone: The CDR3 carries no conserved terminal phenylalanine or tryptophan, so it likely arises from a read error. It is unclear where the CDR3 begins or ends on the DNA, so no DNA is shown, and the CDR3 is as TCRdb lists it. The chain joins TRBV6-6 to TRBJ2-7; the listed D gene, TRBD2, was not tested against the DNA. CDR1 is MNHNY, CDR2 SVGAGI, per germline (reference sequence). The CDR3 length equals 14 residues, ends included. CDR3 loop: CASSYGPRTSGGAI.

The chain joins TRBV7-9 to TRBJ1-3; D possibly corresponds to TRBD1 (5 bases). Per germline, CDR1 SEHNR and CDR2 FQNEAQ (reference sequence). The CDR3 length is 16 residues. Trimming took off 3 bases at V and 0 bases at J, with 12 bases between the two ends. CDR3 coding DNA: TGTGCCAGCAGCTTTGGGGGGTTAGGCTCTGGAAACACCATATATTTT. It codes for CASSFGGLGSGNTIYF.

V usage is TRBV7-9 and J usage is TRBJ2-3, with a possible D match to TRBD2 (5 bases). CDR3 length equals 12 residues. V gave up 1 base and J gave up 8 bases, with 7 bases separating them. Germline CDR1 SEHNR, CDR2 FQNEAQ (reference sequence). The CDR3 loop reads CASSLELGTQYF. Here the CDR3 DNA reads TGTGCCAGCAGCTTAGAACTAGGTACGCAGTATTTT.

J is TRBJ1-3 and V is TRBV5-1; D possibly corresponds to TRBD1 (6 bases). CDR1 is SGHRS, CDR2 YFSETQ, per germline. The CDR3 runs 20 residues. V was clipped by 2 bases and J by 1 base, with 25 bases between them. This CDR3 is CASSFNGLKLSQGSGNTIYF. CDR3 nucleotides: TGCGCCAGCAGCTTTAACGGACTGAAGCTTTCACAGGGATCTGGAAACACCATATATTTT.

The rearrangement links TRBV30 to TRBJ2-3; no reliable D call. Deletions cut 0 bases from V and 9 bases from J, with 7 bases between. The CDR3 sequence is 11 residues long. In germline, CDR1 is GTSNPN, CDR2 SVGIG (reference sequence). CDR3 region: CAWSVQSTQYF. CDR3 DNA sequence: TGTGCCTGGAGTGTACAGTCGACGCAGTATTTT.

The chain has TRBV15 and TRBJ2-1; D might be TRBD2 (6 bases). With 1 base removed from V and 4 bases from J, the gap between germline ends came to 14 bases. This CDR3 spans 16 amino acids. Germline V gene data show CDR1 as LNHNV and CDR2 as YYDKDF (reference sequence). CDR3 coding DNA: TGTGCCACCAGCAGAGCTGGGCGGGATATATACAATGAGCAGTTCTTC. Encoded protein: CATSRAGRDIYNEQFF.

This clone was seen only once. J is TRBJ2-7 and V is TRBV27; 10 nucleotides agree with TRBD1. Germline loops: CDR1 MNHEY, CDR2 SMNVEV (reference sequence). The V segment lost 4 bases and the J segment 3 bases; nucleotides outside the gene matches: 6. The CDR3 runs 15 residues. The CDR3 bases are TGTGCCAGCAGTTCCACCGGGACAGGGGACTACGAGCAGTACTTC. This translates into CASSSTGTGDYEQYF.

The rearrangement uses TRBV7-8 and TRBJ2-7, with TRBD1 as a possible D gene (6 bases). CDR3 length: 15 amino acids. V shed 5 bases and J shed 0 bases, with 14 bases lying between them. CDR1 is SGHVS and CDR2 is FQNEAQ in the germline V gene. The CDR3 loop is CASSLRTVFSYEQYF. The CDR3 DNA reads TGTGCCAGCAGCCTAAGGACAGTGTTCTCCTACGAGCAGTACTTC.

This clone was seen more than once but under ten times. The chain recombines TRBV7-2 with TRBJ1-2, with TRBD1 identical over 7 bases. With 9 bases clipped from V and 4 bases from J, the junction kept 5 bases outside the gene matches. The CDR3 extends over 12 amino acids. Looked up from germline, CDR1 is SGHTA and CDR2 is FQGNSA. The CDR3, as DNA: TGTGCCAGTTCGACAGGGCCCTATGGCTACACCTTC. Protein: CASSTGPYGYTF. Based on the CDR3 plus reference TRBV7-2 and TRBJ1-2, the full variable domain is GAGVSQSPSNKVTEKGKDVELRCDPISGHTALYWYRQSLGQGLEFLIYFQGNSAPDKSGLPSDRFSAERTGGSVSTLTIQRTQQEDSAVYLCASSTGPYGYTFGSGTRLTVV.

This chain uses TRBV2 with TRBJ1-2, with TRBD1 matching over 7 bases. The V and J ends lost 7 bases and 2 bases, in that order; junction bases with no gene match: 10. The CDR3 covers 15 residues. From germline, CDR1 is SNHLY and CDR2 FYNNEI. As DNA, the CDR3 is TGTGCCAGCACGAGGCTGGGACAGCCCAACTATGGCTACACCTTC. Encoded protein: CASTRLGQPNYGYTF.

This chain connects TRBV2 to TRBJ1-4; 7 bases agree with TRBD1. CDR1 and CDR2 (germline): SNHLY, FYNNEI. The length of the CDR3 is 17 residues. V lost 6 bases and J lost 1; bases outside the gene matches: 11. The DNA for the CDR3 is TGTGCCAGCAGGGCGGACAGGTGGTCAGGAACTAATGAAAAACTGTTTTTT. The encoded protein is CASRADRWSGTNEKLFF.

The chain uses TRBV10-3 and TRBJ1-2; D gene unclear. V gave up 4 bases and J gave up 2 bases, with 11 bases separating them. Germline CDR1 and CDR2: ENHRY and SYGVKD. The CDR3 is made up of 14 amino acids. CDR3 amino acids: CAISVGLGNYGYTF. In DNA, the CDR3 is TGTGCCATCAGTGTTGGACTCGGGAACTATGGCTACACCTTC.

The chain combines TRBV27 with TRBJ1-6; TRBD1 matches 7 bases. The CDR3 runs to 15 residues. The V segment lost 1 base and the J segment 6 bases; nucleotides outside the gene matches: 3. In germline, CDR1 is MNHEY, CDR2 SMNVEV (reference sequence). CDR3 in amino acids: CASSLWAGGNSPLHF. The CDR3 region has the DNA TGTGCCAGCAGTTTATGGGCAGGGGGTAATTCACCCCTCCACTTT.

The chain recombines TRBV21-1 with TRBJ1-1; TRBD1 reflects the table's D call only, with no check against the DNA. TRBV21-1 is a pseudogene segment. CDR3 length: 14 residues. Here the CDR3 DNA reads TGTGCCAGCAGCAACCCGGACAGGGGAACTGAAGCTTTCTTT. This gives the protein CASSNPDRGTEAFF.

This clone appeared once. The chain uses TRBV28 and TRBJ2-7, with TRBD1 identical over 7 bases. CDR3 length: 12 residues. Germline CDR1 and CDR2: MDHEN and SYDVKM. V dropped 5 bases and J dropped 5; count of bases not matched to a gene: 3. DNA of the CDR3: TGTGCCAGCAGTCGACAGGGCCACGAGCAGTACTTC. Its protein product is CASSRQGHEQYF.

This rearrangement joins TRBV29-1 to TRBJ2-3; TRBD1 might be the D (5 bases). The CDR3 has 13 amino acids. V was trimmed by 3 bases and J by 5 bases, leaving 12 bases between them. Germline-derived CDR1 and CDR2 are SQVTM and ANQGSEA. The CDR3 DNA reads as TGCAGCGTTGAGGGCAGGGTGAGAGATACGCAGTATTTT. Translating gives CSVEGRVRDTQYF.

This rearrangement joins TRBV6-1 to TRBJ1-6, with 9 nucleotides matching TRBD1. This CDR3 comprises 14 residues. The germline CDR1 and CDR2 sequences are MNHNS and SASEGT. Trimming cost V 6 bases and J 12 bases; bases outside gene matches: 9. The CDR3 region is CASRYITGGRPLHF. DNA for the CDR3: TGTGCCAGCAGATATATCACAGGGGGCCGACCCCTCCACTTT.